The 22 T cell receptor beta chains below all came from one sample that was sequenced in a study of T cells after posttransplantation cyclophosphamide. This table comes from immunoSEQ multiplex PCR, and its TCRdb copy is limited to in-frame clones, with some not included. The sample includes tens of thousands of clones, none of them occurring once. The sample comprised PBMCs. These receptor sequences come from a man aged 30 to 39 in good health and a related stem cell transplant donor.

The table lists this clone with many counts. The chain employs TRBV6-5 and TRBJ1-1; 9 nucleotides line up with TRBD1. The germline CDR1 and CDR2 sequences are MNHEY and SVGAGI. The CDR3 loop spans 16 amino acids. With V trimmed by 4 bases and J by 6 bases, 12 bases remained unmatched. The CDR3 spells CASSLLLTGGIPEAFF. The CDR3 nucleotides are TGTGCCAGCAGTTTACTCCTGACAGGGGGAATCCCTGAAGCTTTCTTT.

This clone has at least ten counts. The chain links TRBV6-6 to TRBJ1-5; D is undetermined. The CDR3 has 13 residues. Germline V gene lookup returns CDR1 MNHNY and CDR2 SVGAGI (reference sequence). Trimming cost V 5 bases and J 7 bases, with 12 bases left between them. In nucleotides, the CDR3 is TGTGCCAGCAGTCAGGAGCTTCGGCAGCCCCAGCATTTT. Its translation is CASSQELRQPQHF.

Ten or more counts support this clone. This chain links TRBV5-1 with TRBJ2-5; possible D gene TRBD1, 5 bases. The CDR3 totals 14 residues. The ends were cut back, 2 bases at V and 4 bases at J, with 12 bases in the middle. Germline V CDR1 and CDR2: SGHRS, YFSETQ. The CDR3 protein is CASSFRQKGETQYF. CDR3 in DNA: TGCGCCAGCAGCTTCCGACAGAAGGGAGAGACCCAGTACTTC. The whole variable domain, remainder taken from reference TRBV5-1 and TRBJ2-5, is KAGVTQTPRYLIKTRGQQVTLSCSPISGHRSVSWYQQTPGQGLQFLFEYFSETQRNKGNFPGRFSGRQFSNSRSEMNVSTLELGDSALYLCASSFRQKGETQYFGPGTRLLVL.

This clone was recorded at least ten times. The rearrangement uses TRBV19 and TRBJ1-1, with D possibly being TRBD1 (5 bases). V lost 9 bases to trimming and J lost 5 bases, with 16 bases between them. The germline gives CDR1 LNHDA, CDR2 SQIVND (reference sequence). The CDR3 runs 13 residues. DNA for the CDR3: TGTGCCAGCTTGCGGATGGAGGGGACTGAAGCTTTCTTT. Protein product: CASLRMEGTEAFF.

This clone was seen a handful of times. It is likely a read error, because the conserved phenylalanine at the end of the CDR3 is missing. V and J are TRBV29-1 and TRBJ2-7; D possibly corresponds to TRBD1 (6 bases). V shed 0 bases and J shed 3 bases, with 27 bases lying between them. This CDR3 region has 19 residues. Germline V gives CDR1 SQVTM, CDR2 ANQGSEA. The CDR3 loop reads CSVEEMATGIGRRHYEQYS. Written as DNA, the CDR3 is TGCAGCGTTGAAGAAATGGCGACAGGAATAGGGAGAAGACACTACGAGCAGTACTCC.

This clone has more than one count but fewer than ten. Other DNA sequences in this sample translate to the same CDR3. V and J are TRBV6-5 and TRBJ2-5; 8 nucleotides align to TRBD1. Trimming cost V 0 bases and J 4 bases; bases outside gene matches: 1. Germline V gives CDR1 MNHEY, CDR2 SVGAGI. This CDR3 is built from 14 residues. CDR3 bases: TGTGCCAGCAGTTACTCTGGGACAGGAGAGACCCAGTACTTC. Its translation is CASSYSGTGETQYF.

The sample holds many counts of this clone. V and J are TRBV5-1 and TRBJ1-2; D is possibly TRBD1 (5 bases). Germline loops: CDR1 SGHRS, CDR2 YFSETQ. The ends were cut back, 4 bases at V and 1 base at J, with 8 bases in the middle. The CDR3 sequence is 13 residues long. CDR3 bases: TGCGCCAGCAGCACGAGGGGTAACTATGGCTACACCTTC. Amino acids: CASSTRGNYGYTF.

This clone was seen repeatedly, ten times or more. The rearrangement links TRBV9 to TRBJ1-1; D gene ambiguous. Germline CDR1 reads SGDLS; CDR2 reads YYNGEE. The CDR3 runs 13 residues. V lost 4 bases, J lost 4 bases, and 11 bases lay in between. Here the CDR3 DNA reads TGTGCCAGCAGCCCAGAAGGACTCACTGAAGCTTTCTTT. As protein: CASSPEGLTEAFF.

At least ten counts were recorded for this clone. The V gene is TRBV6-5, the J gene TRBJ1-3; D is unclear. CDR3 length equals 14 residues. With 2 bases removed from V and 2 bases from J, the gap between germline ends came to 7 bases. CDR1 and CDR2 (germline): MNHEY, SVGAGI. The CDR3 bases are TGTGCCAGCAGTTACGGGCAGACTGGAAACACCATATATTTT. Encoded protein: CASSYGQTGNTIYF.

This clone was picked up many times. The chain uses TRBV9 and TRBJ2-2; 7 bases agree with TRBD1. Germline lookup yields CDR1 SGDLS and CDR2 YYNGEE. The CDR3 has 15 amino acids. The J segment lost 5 bases and the V segment lost 0 bases, leaving 4 bases of the junction unmatched. CDR3 sequence: CASSVGQGPTGELFF. The CDR3 DNA reads TGTGCCAGCAGCGTAGGACAGGGACCGACCGGGGAGCTGTTTTTT.

At least ten counts were recorded for this clone. The V gene is TRBV12-3 or TRBV12-4, the J gene TRBJ2-2, with TRBD2 matching 9 bases. This CDR3 spans 15 amino acids. The V and J ends lost 5 bases and 7 bases, in that order; junction bases with no gene match: 8. The CDR3 loop reads CASSLSSGVGGELFF. CDR3 DNA: TGTGCCAGCAGTCTCTCTAGCGGGGTTGGCGGGGAGCTGTTTTTT.

This clone has at least ten counts. J is TRBJ1-4 and V is TRBV12-3 or TRBV12-4; a possible D gene is TRBD1 (6 bases). The CDR3 has 15 residues. Trimming removed 3 bases at V and 10 bases at J, with 18 bases between. The CDR3 loop is CASSLMGGPQAKLFF. CDR3 coding DNA: TGTGCCAGCAGTTTGATGGGGGGGCCTCAAGCAAAACTGTTTTTT.

This clone was seen repeatedly, ten times or more. V and J are TRBV5-4 and TRBJ1-2; weak D call: TRBD1 (5 bases). The V and J ends lost 3 bases and 4 bases respectively, with 13 bases between them. The CDR3 is 14 residues long. CDR1 is SGHNT and CDR2 is YYREEE in the germline V gene (reference sequence). CDR3 residues: CASSSSGGVYGYTF. The CDR3, as DNA: TGTGCCAGCAGCTCCTCCGGAGGGGTCTATGGCTACACCTTC.

The table lists this clone with a few counts. This chain uses TRBV25-1 with TRBJ1-1; D is undetermined. The germline V and J ends were trimmed by 5 bases and 4 bases, with 20 bases remaining between them. The CDR3 loop spans 16 amino acids. Germline V lookup: CDR1 MGHDK, CDR2 SYGVNS. CDR3 protein: CASSRIPDNGGTEAFF. In DNA, the CDR3 is TGTGCCAGCAGTCGGATCCCGGATAACGGCGGCACTGAAGCTTTCTTT.

This clone was seen at least ten times. This chain connects TRBV2 to TRBJ1-1; no firm D call. V shed 3 bases and J shed 0 bases, with 8 bases lying between them. The CDR3 has 14 residues. Germline CDR1 SNHLY, CDR2 FYNNEI. CDR3 DNA sequence: TGTGCCAGCAGTGAGGAGGGTTTGAACACTGAAGCTTTCTTT. Protein product: CASSEEGLNTEAFF.

This clone was found a few times. V and J are TRBV10-1 and TRBJ2-3, with D unclear. V was cut by 4 bases and J by 4 bases, with 6 bases left in between. CDR1 and CDR2 (germline): WNHNN, SYGVQD (reference sequence). The CDR3 loop spans 12 amino acids. Written as DNA, the CDR3 is TGCGCCAGCAGTGCGACTTCAGATACGCAGTATTTT. Translation: CASSATSDTQYF.

There are a few counts of this clone. The rearrangement uses TRBV25-1 and TRBJ2-1; 14 nucleotides line up with TRBD2. CDR1 MGHDK and CDR2 SYGVNS come from the germline V gene. V was clipped by 4 bases and J by 8 bases; unmatched bases: 4. The CDR3 totals 15 residues. This CDR3 is CASSGTSGGCDEQFF. The CDR3 coding sequence is TGTGCCAGCAGTGGGACTAGCGGGGGGTGCGATGAGCAGTTCTTC.

The chain recombines TRBV9 with TRBJ1-2, with 7 bases matching TRBD1. CDR3 size: 13 residues. V was clipped by 3 bases and J by 2 bases; unmatched bases: 1. Germline CDR1 is SGDLS and CDR2 is YYNGEE. CDR3 coding DNA: TGTGCCAGCAGCGGGGGACAGAACTATGGCTACACCTTC. It is translated as CASSGGQNYGYTF.

In this sample, this clone turned up many times. V and J are TRBV2 and TRBJ2-1; 9 bases map to TRBD1. V shed 9 bases, J shed 8 bases, and the junction held 5 bases outside the gene matches. This CDR3 spans 12 amino acids. Germline CDR1 is SNHLY and CDR2 is FYNNEI. The CDR3 here is CARRTGDYEQFF. The CDR3 nucleotides are TGTGCCAGAAGGACAGGGGACTATGAGCAGTTCTTC.

This clone ranks as large (0.1 to 1%). The CDR3 DNA reads TGCGCCAGCAGTCATCCCGACAGGGATAATTCACCCCTCCACTTT. Amino acids: CASSHPDRDNSPLHF. V usage is TRBV23-1 and J usage is TRBJ1-6; the match to TRBD1 covers 7 bases. TRBV23-1 is an open reading frame whose function is uncertain. V was clipped by 3 bases and J by 5 bases; unmatched bases: 4. The CDR3 contains 15 residues.

This clone came up many times. The rearrangement joins TRBV12-3 or TRBV12-4 to TRBJ2-1, with D possibly being TRBD2 (6 bases). The ends were cut back, 3 bases at V and 8 bases at J, with 11 bases in the middle. The CDR3 loop spans 13 amino acids. The CDR3 coding sequence is TGTGCCAGCAGTTTTTATGGAGGGCATGAGCAGTTCTTC. This translates into CASSFYGGHEQFF.

This clone was recorded many times. The V call is TRBV5-4, the J call TRBJ2-7; perhaps TRBD2 as D (7 bases). Per the germline V gene, CDR1 is SGHNT and CDR2 is YYREEE (reference sequence). CDR3 length: 16 residues. V was trimmed by 4 bases and J by 5 bases, leaving 22 bases between them. The CDR3 sequence: CASSPAYGGGGNEQYF. The CDR3 DNA follows: TGTGCCAGCAGCCCCGCTTATGGGGGGGGCGGGAACGAGCAGTACTTC.